This T cell receptor beta chain was sequenced in a study of T cell changes during pregnancy in multiple sclerosis. Libraries were prepared by immunoSEQ multiplex PCR; TCRdb keeps only in-frame clonotypes and omits some of them. The sample contains about 67,000 clones, just over 90% of which appear only once. V shed 3 bases and J shed 5 bases, with 13 bases lying between them. Germline V gene sequence: CDR1 SNHLY, CDR2 FYNNEI. CDR3 length equals 15 residues. This sample comprised peripheral blood, obtained in the third trimester of pregnancy. This TCR was recovered from a female donor with multiple sclerosis, enrolled in a pregnancy study. The chain recombines TRBV2 with TRBJ1-4, with a weak D call TRBD1 (5 bases). The CDR3 loop is CASSEGGGKNEKLFF. CDR3 coding DNA: TGTGCCAGCAGTGAGGGGGGGGGAAAGAATGAAAAACTGTTTTTT.